Described below is a single TCR beta chain sequence and its context. Antigen unknown. This record belongs to a study of T-cell memory formation after mild COVID-19. For the study at large: Among the donors, TCR clusters were largely specific to each donor. Study-level findings and limits: Pre-infection memory contained some responding clones, which suggested that cross-reactive memory had joined. Mainly in CM and EM were contracting CD4+ clones; CD8+ were in EMRA. CD4+ bias marked clones expanding day 15 to 37, unlike balanced contracting clones.

The CDR3 runs 15 residues. Germline CDR1 and CDR2: LGHNA and YSLEER. V gave up 0 bases and J gave up 2 bases, with 10 bases separating them. TCRdb fed the 5' RACE reads into MiXCR, producing one record per CDR3 protein. Counted here are about 270,000 distinct CDR3 sequences, about 17% occurring once; the ten biggest clones make up roughly 24%. Source material: PBMCs or a T cell subset sorted from them (not recorded which). The receptor was isolated from a man in his late teens or twenties who had mild COVID-19 (a few samples of this study predate the infection). Cell type and time point are not known. The chain recombines TRBV4-3 with TRBJ1-2; D is ambiguous. The CDR3 protein is CASSQEAQRNYGYTF. The CDR3, as DNA: TGCGCCAGCAGCCAAGAAGCCCAGAGGAACTATGGCTACACCTTC.